This T cell receptor beta chain was recovered during a study of vaccination and CD4 T cells after COVID-19. Details on this clonotype: The antigen is not known.

V was trimmed by 0 bases and J by 2 bases, leaving 11 bases between them. The CDR3 loop spans 15 amino acids. Germline CDR1 and CDR2: MNHEY and SVGEGT. Treatment reported: roughly nine-day PBMC culture with coronavirus spike peptide pools or control peptides (ViraFEST assay). The unexposed donor's CD4+ T cells were collected before the COVID-19 pandemic (2011-2018). Sequenced with the Oncomine TCR Beta short-read assay was DNA taken from cultured CD4+ T cells. Each CDR3 protein gets one entry after TCRdb re-called the PCR reads with MiXCR. The sample carries thousands of distinct CDR3 sequences, approximately 51% recorded once.

The sequence came from a human donor in good health. This chain links TRBV6-2 or TRBV6-3 with TRBJ2-7, with D hard to call. Sequenced material: CD4+ T cells from blood, cultured in vitro. The CDR3 DNA reads TGTGCCAGCAGTTACTCGATGCAAGGCCCCTACGAGCAGTACTTC. The encoded protein is CASSYSMQGPYEQYF.